This T cell receptor (beta chain) comes out of a study of type 1 regulatory T cells. The junction had 11 bases not matched to a gene; V was cut back by 6 bases and J by 3 bases. Germline V lookup: CDR1 LGHDT, CDR2 YNNKEL (reference sequence). The CDR3 totals 15 residues. In TCRdb, the reads were re-called with MiXCR into one record per CDR3 protein. The sample has some 5,800 distinct CDR3 sequences, approximately 30% seen once; the top ten hold more than 7.5%. By proportion, this clonotype is medium-sized. No antigen is known for it. The sequenced material came from cultured T cells, either the whole culture or a sorted T cell fraction (not recorded which). Subset here: Tr1-enriched cell product generated in vitro against host alloantigens. The chain is built from TRBV3-1 and TRBJ2-7; 7 nucleotides align to TRBD1. The sequence was collected from a human donor in good health. The CDR3 DNA is TGTGCCAGCAGTCCCGTAGGGGGCGCAGGCTACGAGCAGTACTTC. This encodes CASSPVGGAGYEQYF.